Following are 31 T cell receptor beta chains from one sample sequenced in a study of beta chain features in type 1 diabetes. Study-wide findings and caveats: Type 1 diabetes patients showed a moderate but significant shortening of TCRB CDR3s in all four CD4+ subsets.

Every isolated RNA sample was fully reverse transcribed, so sequencing captured expressed TCRB transcripts. Sequencing was performed with immunoSEQ multiplex PCR; in TCRdb, only in-frame clones are kept and a portion is missing. The sample shows hundreds of thousands of clones, around 15% of them seen only once. The antigens of these receptors remain unknown. Sequences were obtained from naive CD4+ T cells from blood. These receptors were obtained from a man younger than 35 with type 1 diabetes.

The sample holds a few counts of this clone. The chain links TRBV11-2 to TRBJ1-5, with 8 bases matching TRBD1. With V trimmed by 5 bases and J by 1 base, 4 bases remained unmatched. Germline V gene sequence: CDR1 SGHAT, CDR2 FQNNGV. The CDR3 length is 15 residues. CDR3 amino acids: CASSATGASNQPQHF. In nucleotides, the CDR3 is TGTGCCAGCAGCGCGACAGGGGCCAGCAATCAGCCCCAGCATTTT.

This clone was seen a handful of times. The CDR3 sequence: CASSGAFSYNEQFF. The CDR3 coding sequence is TGTGCCAGCAGCGGGGCATTCTCCTACAATGAGCAGTTCTTC. The chain combines TRBV9 with TRBJ2-1; no reliable D call. The ends were cut back, 3 bases at V and 0 bases at J, with 7 bases in the middle. CDR1 and CDR2 from the germline V gene are SGDLS and YYNGEE. The CDR3 contains 14 residues. The full variable domain, completed using reference TRBV9 and TRBJ2-1, is DSGVTQTPKHLITATGQRVTLRCSPRSGDLSVYWYQQSLDQGLQFLIQYYNGEERAKGNILERFSAQQFPDLHSELNLSSLELGDSALYFCASSGAFSYNEQFFGPGTRLTVL.

Only a few counts were recorded for this clone. The chain carries TRBV5-1 and TRBJ1-1, with a tentative D call TRBD1 (6 bases). Germline V CDR1 and CDR2: SGHRS, YFSETQ. Trimming left V 4 bases short and J 4 bases short, with 11 bases between. The CDR3 extends over 13 amino acids. The CDR3 is CASSRGGTTEAFF. The CDR3 region has the DNA TGCGCCAGCAGCCGAGGGGGGACCACTGAAGCTTTCTTT. The full variable domain, rest sourced from reference TRBV5-1 and TRBJ1-1, is KAGVTQTPRYLIKTRGQQVTLSCSPISGHRSVSWYQQTPGQGLQFLFEYFSETQRNKGNFPGRFSGRQFSNSRSEMNVSTLELGDSALYLCASSRGGTTEAFFGQGTRLTVV.

This clone was found a few times. The gene calls are TRBV15 and TRBJ2-1, with D hard to call. V shed 7 bases and J shed 7 bases, with 14 bases lying between them. Germline loops: CDR1 LNHNV, CDR2 YYDKDF (reference sequence). This CDR3 is 13 amino acids long. CDR3 coding DNA: TGTGCCACCATCGGCCCATCAAGGAATGAGCAGTTCTTC. It is translated as CATIGPSRNEQFF.

This clone has just a few counts. The chain recombines TRBV7-2 with TRBJ2-5, with D uncertain. This CDR3 contains 14 residues. V lost 4 bases and J 5 bases, leaving 14 bases between the germline ends. Germline V gene lookup returns CDR1 SGHTA and CDR2 FQGNSA. CDR3 sequence reads: CASSWVAPGETQYF. In DNA form, the CDR3 reads TGTGCCAGCAGCTGGGTGGCGCCCGGGGAGACCCAGTACTTC.

V usage is TRBV14 and J usage is TRBJ1-2, with D perhaps matching TRBD1 (5 bases). Trimming removed 0 bases from V and 5 bases from J, with 22 bases in between. Per germline, CDR1 SGHDN and CDR2 FVKESK. The CDR3 runs to 18 residues. The CDR3, as DNA: TGTGCCAGCAGCCAAGAGGGCCCAGGCCAGGGTCGTATGTATGGCTACACCTTC. Its translation is CASSQEGPGQGRMYGYTF.

As concerns this clone: At the DNA level, this CDR3 is encoded by other sequences in the same sample as well. The rearrangement joins TRBV29-1 to TRBJ1-5; perhaps TRBD1 as D (6 bases). V was shortened by 2 bases and J by 6 bases, with 11 bases between the two germline ends. Germline CDR1 and CDR2: SQVTM and ANQGSEA. The CDR3 covers 13 residues. CDR3 bases: TGCAGCGTTGAATGGGGGGCTGGTCAGCCCCAGCATTTT. Translation: CSVEWGAGQPQHF. Supplemented by reference TRBV29-1 and TRBJ1-5, the full variable domain reads SAVISQKPSRDICQRGTSLTIQCQVDSQVTMMFWYRQQPGQSLTLIATANQGSEATYESGFVIDKFPISRPNLTFSTLTVSNMSPEDSSIYLCSVEWGAGQPQHFGDGTRLSIL.

This clone was detected a few times. The CDR3 region has the DNA TGTGCCAGCAGCAAATGGTTTCTAGCGGGAGTGGCTGATACGCAGTATTTT. This gives the protein CASSKWFLAGVADTQYF. The chain uses TRBV21-1 and TRBJ2-3; the DNA was not compared with TRBD2, the D call given in the table. TRBV21-1 is designated a pseudogene. The CDR3 consists of 17 residues.

V gene TRBV4-1 combines with J gene TRBJ2-2; no clear D. CDR3 size: 15 residues. V shed 1 base and J shed 6 bases, with 12 bases lying between them. Germline V gives CDR1 MGHRA, CDR2 YSYEKL. The CDR3 region has the DNA TGCGCCAGCAGCCAAGGGGCTTGGGGTCCCGGGGAGCTGTTTTTT. Residues: CASSQGAWGPGELFF.

This clone was detected only a few times. The gene calls are TRBV29-1 and TRBJ2-7; 10 nucleotides align to TRBD1. CDR3 length equals 14 residues. Trimming took 5 bases from V and 2 from J; bases not matched to a gene: 6. The germline V gene has CDR1 SQVTM and CDR2 ANQGSEA. CDR3 in amino acids: CSVIPGTGAYEQYF. The CDR3, as DNA: TGCAGCGTTATACCCGGGACAGGGGCCTACGAGCAGTACTTC.

This clone was recorded a few times. The DNA for the CDR3 is TGTGCCAGCAGTTATCAGGGGCGCGATGAAAAACTGTTTTTT. It encodes CASSYQGRDEKLFF. The gene calls are TRBV28 and TRBJ1-4, with D possibly being TRBD1 (6 bases). Germline CDR1 is MDHEN and CDR2 is SYDVKM. The CDR3 spans 14 residues. Trimming removed 4 bases at V and 6 bases at J, with 12 bases between.

The CDR3 sequence is CAWSVGASYTF. CDR3 in DNA: TGTGCCTGGAGTGTCGGGGCGAGCTACACCTTC. The V gene is TRBV30, the J gene TRBJ1-2, with D perhaps matching TRBD1 (5 bases). V lost 0 bases, J lost 9 bases, and 8 bases lay in between. The V gene's germline CDR1 is GTSNPN and CDR2 SVGIG (reference sequence). The CDR3 spans 11 residues.

This clone was counted only a few times. The chain is built from TRBV4-2 and TRBJ2-5; 9 nucleotides align to TRBD2. From germline, CDR1 is LGHNA and CDR2 YNFKEQ. V gave up 2 bases and J gave up 7 bases; unmatched junction bases: 11. The CDR3 length is 16 residues. CDR3 amino acids: CASSQKPGLAGGTQYF. As DNA, the CDR3 is TGTGCCAGCAGCCAAAAACCGGGACTAGCAGGGGGGACCCAGTACTTC.

This chain joins TRBV5-1 and TRBJ2-5, with D perhaps assigned TRBD1 or TRBD2 (5 bases each). The CDR3 has 16 residues. V was shortened by 1 base and J by 2 bases, with 15 bases between the two germline ends. Germline V gives CDR1 SGHRS, CDR2 YFSETQ. This CDR3 is CASSLKGRPSQETQYF. CDR3 nucleotide sequence: TGCGCCAGCAGCTTGAAGGGACGCCCAAGTCAAGAGACCCAGTACTTC. The full variable domain, completed using reference TRBV5-1 and TRBJ2-5, is KAGVTQTPRYLIKTRGQQVTLSCSPISGHRSVSWYQQTPGQGLQFLFEYFSETQRNKGNFPGRFSGRQFSNSRSEMNVSTLELGDSALYLCASSLKGRPSQETQYFGPGTRLLVL.

This clone was detected a few times. The genes are TRBV7-2 and TRBJ2-7; 8 bases match TRBD1. This CDR3 has 15 amino acids. The V gene's germline CDR1 is SGHTA and CDR2 FQGNSA. With V trimmed by 3 bases and J by 0 bases, 4 bases remained unmatched. The CDR3 sequence is CASSLRTGSSYEQYF. CDR3 coding DNA: TGTGCCAGCAGCTTGCGGACAGGGAGCTCCTACGAGCAGTACTTC.

The J gene is TRBJ2-7, the V gene TRBV5-1; D tentatively fits TRBD1 or TRBD2 (6 bases each). The CDR3 has 14 amino acids. Germline V gene sequence: CDR1 SGHRS, CDR2 YFSETQ. V was trimmed by 4 bases and J by 9 bases, leaving 20 bases between them. The CDR3 loop is CASSPLPGETGQYF. The DNA for the CDR3 is TGCGCCAGCAGCCCCTTACCGGGAGAGACAGGGCAGTACTTC.

This clone turned up a few times. The chain employs TRBV4-2 and TRBJ1-1, with TRBD1 identical over 7 bases. Germline trimming cut 1 base from V and 5 bases from J; bases unmatched to any gene: 13. This CDR3 comprises 17 residues. From germline, CDR1 is LGHNA and CDR2 YNFKEQ. The CDR3 bases are TGTGCCAGCAGCCAAGGGATCACAGGGGCGCCGGTTACTGAAGCTTTCTTT. Protein product: CASSQGITGAPVTEAFF.

There are a few counts of this clone. The chain links TRBV30 to TRBJ2-5; no definite D call. The J call may be mistaken, given a closer DNA end match to TRBJ2-7. CDR1 is GTSNPN and CDR2 is SVGIG in the germline V gene (reference sequence). The CDR3 runs to 14 residues. The CDR3: CAWSPPPGFYEQYF. The DNA of the CDR3 is TGTGCCTGGAGTCCTCCGCCAGGTTTCTACGAGCAGTACTTC.

This chain links TRBV5-1 with TRBJ2-2; 9 nucleotides align to TRBD2. The germline CDR1 and CDR2 sequences are SGHRS and YFSETQ. The trim removed 3 bases at V and 6 bases at J, leaving 9 bases unmatched. CDR3 size: 16 residues. CDR3 in amino acids: CASSSGLAVVSGELFF. DNA of the CDR3: TGCGCCAGCAGCTCGGGACTAGCTGTTGTATCCGGGGAGCTGTTTTTT.

The chain links TRBV7-9 to TRBJ2-1; TRBD2 aligns across 8 bases. The J segment lost 12 bases and the V segment lost 5 bases, leaving 6 bases of the junction unmatched. Per the germline V gene, CDR1 is SEHNR and CDR2 is FQNEAQ (reference sequence). The CDR3 length is 12 residues. The CDR3 nucleotides read TGTGCCAGCAGCCAAGTCCGGGAGGGGCAGTTCTTC. Residues: CASSQVREGQFF.

This clone was detected only a few times. The chain uses TRBV5-5 and TRBJ2-5, with 7 bases identical to TRBD1. From germline, CDR1 is SGHKS and CDR2 YYEKEE (reference sequence). V gave up 4 bases and J gave up 6 bases; unmatched junction bases: 12. This CDR3 is built from 15 residues. This CDR3 is CASSRGGLPGKTQYF. CDR3 in DNA: TGTGCCAGCAGCAGAGGGGGCCTACCCGGGAAGACCCAGTACTTC.

There are a few counts of this clone. The rearrangement joins TRBV27 to TRBJ1-1, with TRBD1 matching over 8 bases. The length of the CDR3 is 13 residues. CDR1 is MNHEY, CDR2 SMNVEV, per germline (reference sequence). After removal of 6 bases from V and 11 bases from J, the junction contained 11 bases not matched to a gene. Here the CDR3 reads CASSGGTGFSAFF. As DNA, the CDR3 is TGTGCCAGCAGCGGTGGGACAGGATTTTCGGCTTTCTTT.

This clone was counted a few times. The chain has TRBV5-1 and TRBJ2-7; 9 positions match TRBD1. V was pared by 4 bases and J by 0 bases, with 5 bases of the junction left unmatched. The CDR3 runs to 15 residues. CDR1 and CDR2 (germline): SGHRS, YFSETQ. The CDR3 here is CASSGGTGSSYEQYF. DNA for the CDR3: TGCGCCAGCAGCGGCGGGACAGGGAGCTCCTACGAGCAGTACTTC.

This chain uses TRBV12-5 with TRBJ2-1, with D uncertain. Trimming pared 3 bases from V and 3 bases from J, leaving 3 bases between. CDR3 length: 12 residues. Germline V gene lookup returns CDR1 LGHNT and CDR2 FRNRAP. The CDR3 sequence is CASGFNYNEQFF. The DNA for the CDR3 is TGTGCTAGTGGTTTTAACTACAATGAGCAGTTCTTC.

The V gene is TRBV20-1, the J gene TRBJ2-1; D is uncertain. The germline V gene has CDR1 DFQATT and CDR2 SNEGSKA (reference sequence). Trimming stripped 6 bases from V and 10 bases from J, with 10 bases between. The CDR3 runs to 10 residues. CDR3 amino acids: CSAPGPEQFF. The CDR3 coding sequence is TGCAGTGCACCTGGACCAGAGCAGTTCTTC.

The chain uses TRBV30 and TRBJ2-5, with D maybe TRBD1 (6 bases). This CDR3 comprises 13 residues. Germline V lookup: CDR1 GTSNPN, CDR2 SVGIG (reference sequence). Trimming left V 3 bases short and J 2 bases short, with 10 bases between. DNA of the CDR3: TGTGCCTGGAGATCGGGACAACAAGAGACCCAGTACTTC. Its protein is CAWRSGQQETQYF.

This clone has just a few counts. The chain carries TRBV29-1 and TRBJ2-3, with TRBD1 matching 7 bases. V dropped 7 bases and J dropped 0; count of bases not matched to a gene: 4. CDR1 and CDR2 from the germline V gene are SQVTM and ANQGSEA. This CDR3 is built from 13 residues. Here the CDR3 reads CSADRASTDTQYF. Here the CDR3 DNA reads TGCAGCGCTGACAGGGCTAGCACAGATACGCAGTATTTT.

This clone was counted between two and nine times. This sequence joins TRBV7-9 and TRBJ1-6; D is ambiguous. The CDR3 covers 18 residues. Trimming pared 5 bases from V and 3 bases from J, leaving 20 bases between. CDR1 and CDR2 (germline): SEHNR, FQNEAQ (reference sequence). CDR3 in amino acids: CASSREGPRWGYNSPLHF. The DNA of the CDR3 is TGTGCCAGCAGCCGCGAAGGACCAAGGTGGGGCTATAATTCACCCCTCCACTTT. Combining the CDR3 with reference TRBV7-9 and TRBJ1-6 gives the whole variable domain DTGVSQNPRHKITKRGQNVTFRCDPISEHNRLYWYRQTLGQGPEFLTYFQNEAQLEKSRLLSDRFSAERPKGSFSTLEIQRTEQGDSAMYLCASSREGPRWGYNSPLHFGNGTRLTVT.

This chain joins TRBV5-1 and TRBJ2-2; D is ambiguous. The CDR3 sequence is 14 residues long. V dropped 2 bases and J dropped 8 bases, with 13 bases sitting between them. The V gene's germline CDR1 is SGHRS and CDR2 YFSETQ. CDR3 bases: TGCGCCAGCAGCTTAAGCCCAAGGAAGGGGGAGCTGTTTTTT. Translating gives CASSLSPRKGELFF.

There are a few counts of this clone. The chain is built from TRBV5-1 and TRBJ2-1; D might be TRBD1 (6 bases). There are 14 residues in the CDR3. Germline V lookup: CDR1 SGHRS, CDR2 YFSETQ. V gave up 0 bases and J gave up 7 bases, with 11 bases separating them. The CDR3 DNA reads as TGCGCCAGCAGCTTGGTTGGGGGCAGGAATGAGCAGTTCTTC. This translates into CASSLVGGRNEQFF.

This chain joins TRBV7-2 and TRBJ1-4, with 8 bases lining up with TRBD1. Trimming cost V 5 bases and J 8 bases; bases outside gene matches: 4. This CDR3 contains 13 residues. The V gene's germline CDR1 is SGHTA and CDR2 FQGNSA. DNA for the CDR3: TGTGCCAGCAGCCTTACAGGGGGAGAAAAACTGTTTTTT. Amino acids: CASSLTGGEKLFF.